These 31 T cell receptor beta chains share one sample of origin, sequenced in a study of blood T cell repertoires in COVID-19. Libraries were prepared by immunoSEQ multiplex PCR; TCRdb keeps only in-frame clonotypes and omits some of them. The sample lists some 260,000 clones, approximately 86% occurring once. Sequences were obtained from peripheral blood. These receptor sequences come from a woman aged 18-29 years with acute or convalescent COVID-19.

The gene calls are TRBV7-9 and TRBJ2-1, with D uncertain. The V gene's germline CDR1 is SEHNR and CDR2 FQNEAQ (reference sequence). V was cut by 3 bases and J by 4 bases, with 7 bases left in between. This CDR3 contains 13 residues. CDR3 sequence reads: CASSFSQYNEQFF. CDR3 DNA: TGTGCCAGCAGCTTCTCACAGTACAATGAGCAGTTCTTC.

In this sample, this clone turned up once. This sequence joins TRBV6-5 and TRBJ1-6; D gene unclear. Trimming took 2 bases from V and 7 from J, leaving 12 bases between them. Germline CDR1 is MNHEY and CDR2 is SVGAGI. This CDR3 region has 15 residues. CDR3 in DNA: TGTGCCAGCAGTTACGCGCGGGTTGGGAATTCACCCCTCCACTTT. It specifies CASSYARVGNSPLHF.

V and J are TRBV7-8 and TRBJ1-2; maybe TRBD1 (6 bases). The CDR3 totals 14 residues. Germline CDR1 reads SGHVS; CDR2 reads FQNEAQ. Trimming removed 3 bases from V and 2 bases from J, with 10 bases in between. Here the CDR3 reads CASSFGGSNYGYTF. The DNA for the CDR3 is TGTGCCAGCAGCTTTGGGGGCTCGAACTATGGCTACACCTTC.

The rearrangement uses TRBV9 and TRBJ2-2, with 8 nucleotides matching TRBD2. Germline trimming cut 5 bases from V and 3 bases from J; bases unmatched to any gene: 3. CDR3 size: 14 residues. The germline gives CDR1 SGDLS, CDR2 YYNGEE. CDR3 in amino acids: CASSAAGDTGELFF. Here the CDR3 DNA reads TGTGCCAGCAGTGCAGCGGGGGACACCGGGGAGCTGTTTTTT.

The rearrangement uses TRBV19 and TRBJ2-2, with D perhaps matching TRBD1 (6 bases). The V gene lost 4 bases and the J gene lost 1 base, with 13 bases spanning the gap. The length of the CDR3 is 16 residues. Germline CDR1 is LNHDA and CDR2 is SQIVND (reference sequence). CDR3 DNA sequence: TGTGCCAGTAGTAGGCTGGGACACTTGAACACCGGGGAGCTGTTTTTT. Its protein is CASSRLGHLNTGELFF.

This chain links TRBV11-2 with TRBJ2-1; D may be TRBD2 (5 bases). The germline V gene has CDR1 SGHAT and CDR2 FQNNGV. The V and J ends lost 3 bases and 8 bases respectively, with 20 bases between them. This CDR3 contains 16 residues. The CDR3 DNA reads TGTGCCAGCAGCTTCGAGGGTCCCCGCCCCTTTTATGAGCAGTTCTTC. It translates to CASSFEGPRPFYEQFF.

The rearrangement links TRBV10-3 to TRBJ2-3, with D possibly TRBD1 on 7 matching bases. The CDR3 is made up of 12 amino acids. CDR1 is ENHRY, CDR2 SYGVKD, per germline. Deletions cut 8 bases from V and 4 bases from J, with 10 bases between. Written as DNA, the CDR3 is TGTGCCATCCAGGGGGAGGCAGATACGCAGTATTTT. This codes for CAIQGEADTQYF.

The chain is built from TRBV12-3 or TRBV12-4 and TRBJ2-3; D remains ambiguous. The CDR3 is 12 residues long. V dropped 4 bases and J dropped 8 bases, with 10 bases sitting between them. The CDR3 loop is CASSSFSGTQYF. CDR3 in DNA: TGTGCCAGCAGTTCTTTCTCGGGTACGCAGTATTTT.

The V gene is TRBV5-6, the J gene TRBJ1-5, with D hard to call. V gave up 0 bases and J gave up 6 bases, with 13 bases separating them. CDR3 length equals 15 residues. Germline V gives CDR1 SGHDT, CDR2 YYEEEE. The chain's CDR3 is CASSLGYSQVQPQHF. CDR3 in DNA: TGTGCCAGCAGCTTGGGTTATTCGCAGGTTCAGCCCCAGCATTTT. Using reference TRBV5-6 and TRBJ1-5 for the parts outside the CDR3, the full variable domain is DAGVTQSPTHLIKTRGQQVTLRCSPKSGHDTVSWYQQALGQGPQFIFQYYEEEERQRGNFPDRFSGHQFPNYSSELNVNALLLGDSALYLCASSLGYSQVQPQHFGDGTRLSIL.

This chain connects TRBV6-2 or TRBV6-3 to TRBJ2-3; 8 bases match TRBD2. V gave up 6 bases and J gave up 2 bases; unmatched junction bases: 10. The CDR3 consists of 16 residues. Germline CDR1 is MNHEY and CDR2 is SVGEGT. CDR3: CASSFGLATYTDTQYF. The CDR3, as DNA: TGTGCCAGCAGCTTTGGACTAGCCACGTACACAGATACGCAGTATTTT.

This clone was seen a few times. The chain has TRBV29-1 and TRBJ1-4; D ambiguous. Trimming cost V 0 bases and J 5 bases, with 13 bases left between them. The CDR3 is 15 residues long. Germline V lookup: CDR1 SQVTM, CDR2 ANQGSEA. In DNA form, the CDR3 reads TGCAGCGTTGAAGAGGTGGCAGTTCCGAATGAAAAACTGTTTTTT. It encodes CSVEEVAVPNEKLFF.

J is TRBJ1-2 and V is TRBV12-3 or TRBV12-4, with D tentatively TRBD1 (6 bases). This CDR3 region has 13 residues. Deletions cut 3 bases from V and 4 bases from J, with 9 bases between. This chain's CDR3 is CASSFGTSYGYTF. In nucleotides, the CDR3 is TGTGCCAGCAGTTTCGGGACAAGCTATGGCTACACCTTC.

This chain joins TRBV28 and TRBJ1-2; D is possibly TRBD1 (5 bases). The CDR3 totals 13 residues. V gave up 10 bases and J gave up 1 base, with 13 bases separating them. Germline CDR1 reads MDHEN; CDR2 reads SYDVKM. The CDR3 here is CATGSGVNYGYTF. Here the CDR3 DNA reads TGTGCCACCGGCTCGGGGGTTAACTATGGCTACACCTTC.

The chain joins TRBV13 to TRBJ2-3; D is perhaps TRBD2 (6 bases). The germline V gene encodes CDR1 PRHDT and CDR2 FYEKMQ (reference sequence). V shed 1 base and J shed 4 bases, with 6 bases lying between them. This CDR3 has 13 residues. The CDR3 bases are TGTGCCAGCAGCTTAGCGGGAGCAGATACGCAGTATTTT. Its protein product is CASSLAGADTQYF.

The genes are TRBV27 and TRBJ1-1; 7 bases match TRBD1. The CDR3 is 14 residues long. Germline values: CDR1 MNHEY, CDR2 SMNVEV (reference sequence). Trimming took 6 bases from V and 0 from J; bases not matched to a gene: 4. CDR3 bases: TGTGCCAGCAGAGTGGGACAGATGAACACTGAAGCTTTCTTT. It codes for CASRVGQMNTEAFF.

The rearrangement links TRBV14 to TRBJ1-1; TRBD1 matches 7 bases. This CDR3 is built from 14 residues. Per germline, CDR1 SGHDN and CDR2 FVKESK. V was clipped by 0 bases and J by 4 bases; unmatched bases: 2. The CDR3 is CASSQDYRGTEAFF. As DNA, the CDR3 is TGTGCCAGCAGCCAAGATTACAGGGGCACTGAAGCTTTCTTT.

This clone appeared many times. The V call is TRBV5-6, the J call TRBJ2-2, with TRBD1 matching 8 bases. This CDR3 has 15 residues. V shed 2 bases, J shed 5 bases, and the junction held 5 bases outside the gene matches. Germline V gene lookup returns CDR1 SGHDT and CDR2 YYEEEE. The CDR3 sequence: CASSFRDRGTGELFF. The DNA of the CDR3 is TGTGCCAGCAGCTTCCGCGACAGGGGTACCGGGGAGCTGTTTTTT. Supplemented by reference TRBV5-6 and TRBJ2-2, the full variable domain reads DAGVTQSPTHLIKTRGQQVTLRCSPKSGHDTVSWYQQALGQGPQFIFQYYEEEERQRGNFPDRFSGHQFPNYSSELNVNALLLGDSALYLCASSFRDRGTGELFFGEGSRLTVL.

This clone was seen only a few times. In DNA, the CDR3 is TGCAGTGCTAGTCTCGGTTACGGCACAGATACGCAGTATTTT. As protein: CSASLGYGTDTQYF. The V call is TRBV20-1, the J call TRBJ2-3; D ambiguous. Germline V gene data show CDR1 as DFQATT and CDR2 as SNEGSKA (reference sequence). CDR3 length: 14 amino acids. V lost 3 bases to trimming and J lost 1 base, with 11 bases between them.

The V call is TRBV5-5, the J call TRBJ2-7; 10 bases match TRBD2. CDR1 is SGHKS, CDR2 YYEKEE, per germline (reference sequence). The V segment lost 0 bases and the J segment 5 bases; nucleotides outside the gene matches: 11. This CDR3 is built from 17 residues. For the CDR3, the DNA is TGTGCCAGCAGCTTGGACCCTCCTAGCGGGAGCCGGGACGAGCAGTACTTC. This sequence encodes CASSLDPPSGSRDEQYF.

The J gene is TRBJ1-1, the V gene TRBV28; the D is unclear. Trimming took off 7 bases at V and 0 bases at J, with 9 bases between the two ends. Per the germline V gene, CDR1 is MDHEN and CDR2 is SYDVKM. The CDR3 length is 13 residues. The CDR3 DNA reads TGTGCCAGCATCCCCCAGATGAACACTGAAGCTTTCTTT. It encodes CASIPQMNTEAFF.

This clone has just one count. The chain uses TRBV5-6 and TRBJ1-2; TRBD1 agrees at 8 bases. The junction had 11 bases not matched to a gene; V was cut back by 4 bases and J by 12 bases. Germline-derived CDR1 and CDR2 are SGHDT and YYEEEE. The CDR3 contains 13 residues. The CDR3 region is CASSNRDRSIHTF. CDR3 DNA: TGTGCCAGCAGCAACCGGGACAGGTCCATACACACCTTC.

A remark on this clone: The sample has other DNA sequences that encode this CDR3 too. The V and J genes are TRBV5-1 and TRBJ1-1, with 7 bases lining up with TRBD1. Germline CDR1 is SGHRS and CDR2 is YFSETQ. The trim removed 2 bases at V and 4 bases at J, leaving 2 bases unmatched. The CDR3 covers 13 residues. CDR3 sequence: CASSLRGRTEAFF. In nucleotides, the CDR3 is TGCGCCAGCAGCTTAAGGGGGCGCACTGAAGCTTTCTTT.

This chain uses TRBV6-6 with TRBJ1-5; TRBD1 matches 7 bases. The CDR3 has 15 amino acids. Germline CDR1 and CDR2: MNHNY and SVGAGI (reference sequence). Trimming at V came to 2 bases and at J to 0 bases, leaving 1 base not matched to a gene. The CDR3 loop reads CASSYQGDSNQPQHF. The CDR3 bases are TGTGCCAGCAGTTACCAGGGGGATAGCAATCAGCCCCAGCATTTT.

The chain employs TRBV6-5 and TRBJ2-7, with TRBD1 identical over 7 bases. V dropped 6 bases and J dropped 0; count of bases not matched to a gene: 5. The CDR3 covers 14 residues. Germline V gene sequence: CDR1 MNHEY, CDR2 SVGAGI. CDR3 coding DNA: TGTGCCAGCAGGTGGGACAGAAGCTCCTACGAGCAGTACTTC. This translates into CASRWDRSSYEQYF.

V gene TRBV28 combines with J gene TRBJ2-5, with 9 bases aligning to TRBD1. With V trimmed by 6 bases and J by 5 bases, 7 bases remained unmatched. Per germline, CDR1 MDHEN and CDR2 SYDVKM. The CDR3 covers 14 residues. The CDR3 loop is CASSPTGGGETQYF. DNA for the CDR3: TGTGCCAGCAGCCCGACAGGGGGAGGGGAGACCCAGTACTTC.

The chain couples TRBV6-5 to TRBJ1-4, with 8 bases aligning to TRBD1. The ends lost 5 bases at V and 6 bases at J; junction bases unmatched: 5. This CDR3 spans 14 amino acids. CDR1 is MNHEY and CDR2 is SVGAGI in the germline V gene. The CDR3 sequence: CASSKRQGHEKLFF. CDR3 in DNA: TGTGCCAGCAGTAAACGACAGGGGCATGAAAAACTGTTTTTT.

The chain uses TRBV27 and TRBJ1-6; 8 bases are shared with TRBD1. The J segment lost 5 bases and the V segment lost 5 bases, leaving 5 bases of the junction unmatched. The CDR3 sequence is 15 residues long. From germline, CDR1 is MNHEY and CDR2 SMNVEV (reference sequence). The CDR3 sequence: CASSVTGVHNSPLHF. CDR3 nucleotides: TGTGCCAGCAGTGTGACAGGGGTTCATAATTCACCCCTCCACTTT.

The chain joins TRBV5-1 to TRBJ2-3, with 14 positions matching TRBD2. This CDR3 comprises 18 residues. Per germline, CDR1 SGHRS and CDR2 YFSETQ. Unmatched junction bases numbered 9, after V lost 0 bases and J lost 6 bases. The CDR3 DNA reads TGCGCCAGCAGCTTGGCCCCGGGACTAGCGGGAGAGGGGGATACGCAGTATTTT. Encoded protein: CASSLAPGLAGEGDTQYF.

The rearrangement links TRBV18 to TRBJ2-2, with 13 positions matching TRBD2. Germline V gene sequence: CDR1 KGHSH, CDR2 LQKENI. The V gene end was trimmed by 3 bases and the J gene end by 8 bases; junction bases not matched to a gene: 6. This CDR3 is 16 amino acids long. Written as DNA, the CDR3 is TGTGCCAGCTCACCGGGACTAGCGGGATCAACGGGGGAGCTGTTTTTT. This sequence encodes CASSPGLAGSTGELFF.

The chain uses TRBV5-1 and TRBJ2-2; D ambiguous. The germline CDR1 and CDR2 sequences are SGHRS and YFSETQ. Trimming removed 1 base at V and 1 base at J, with 14 bases between. The CDR3 contains 17 residues. CDR3 in amino acids: CASSLPRVGLNTGELFF. The CDR3 nucleotides read TGCGCCAGCAGCTTGCCCCGCGTGGGCCTGAACACCGGGGAGCTGTTTTTT.

This chain links TRBV28 with TRBJ2-1; TRBD2 might be the D (6 bases). This CDR3 contains 16 residues. Trimming took off 3 bases at V and 2 bases at J, with 14 bases between the two ends. In germline, CDR1 is MDHEN, CDR2 SYDVKM. The CDR3 loop is CASSFDRENPYNEQFF. DNA of the CDR3: TGTGCCAGCAGTTTCGACCGGGAGAACCCCTACAATGAGCAGTTCTTC.